This entry concerns a single T cell receptor beta chain. No antigen is known for it. The CDR3 runs 15 residues. Germline V gene lookup returns CDR1 MNHNY and CDR2 SVGAGI (reference sequence). Deletions cut 4 bases from V and 0 bases from J, with 11 bases between. The primer mix had 60 Vbeta and 13 Jbeta primers. Measured with immunoSEQ multiplex PCR; TCRdb has only the in-frame clones, and not every one. The sample yields fewer than 100,000 clones, roughly 76% seen once. This sample was taken from a study of cytomegalovirus exposure and HLA in healthy donors. Study results and caveats: Altogether, some 160 TCR beta chains were recorded as cytomegalovirus-associated. Rarity marked most TCR sequences, yet some public TCRs occurred in many donors.

The chain carries TRBV6-6 and TRBJ2-3; D is unclear. The TCR originated in a female donor in good health and CMV-seronegative. The sequenced sample consisted of PBMCs. CDR3 amino acids: CASSSTTSSTDTQYF. CDR3 sequence (DNA): TGTGCCAGCAGTTCCACAACCTCTAGCACAGATACGCAGTATTTT.